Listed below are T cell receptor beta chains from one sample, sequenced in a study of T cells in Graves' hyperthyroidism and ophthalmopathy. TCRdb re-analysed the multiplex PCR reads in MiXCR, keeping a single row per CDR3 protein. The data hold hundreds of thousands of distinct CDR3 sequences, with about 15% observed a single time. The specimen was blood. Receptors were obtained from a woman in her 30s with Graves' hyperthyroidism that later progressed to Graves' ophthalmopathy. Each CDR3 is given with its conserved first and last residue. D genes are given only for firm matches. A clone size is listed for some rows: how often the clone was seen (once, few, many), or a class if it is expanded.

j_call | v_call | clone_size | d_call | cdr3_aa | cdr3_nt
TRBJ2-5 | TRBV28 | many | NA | CASPLTESETQYF | TGTGCCAGCCCTCTGACAGAATCCGAGACCCAGTACTTC
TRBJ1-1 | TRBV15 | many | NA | CATSRDTSSTEAFF | TGTGCCACCAGCAGAGACACTTCAAGCACTGAAGCTTTCTTT
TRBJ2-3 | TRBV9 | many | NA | CASSGDPPDTQYF | TGTGCCAGCAGCGGCGACCCCCCAGATACGCAGTATTTT
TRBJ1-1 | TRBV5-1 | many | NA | CASRGDAGNTEAFF | TGCGCCAGCAGGGGAGACGCGGGGAACACTGAAGCTTTCTTT
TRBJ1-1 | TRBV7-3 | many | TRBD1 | CASSLSADRPEAFF | TGTGCCAGCAGCTTAAGTGCGGACAGGCCTGAAGCTTTCTTT
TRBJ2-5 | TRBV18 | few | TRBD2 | CASSPLAGKETQYF | TGTGCCAGCTCACCTCTAGCGGGCAAAGAGACCCAGTACTTC
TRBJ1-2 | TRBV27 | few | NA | CASSFDGGGYTF | TGTGCCAGCAGTTTCGACGGAGGGGGCTACACCTTC
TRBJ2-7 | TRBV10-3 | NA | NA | CAVTDGYEQYF | TGTGCCGTAACAGACGGCTACGAGCAGTACTTC
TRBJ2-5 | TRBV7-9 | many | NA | CASSLKVAGHLGTQYF | TGTGCCAGCAGCTTAAAGGTCGCGGGACATCTCGGGACCCAGTACTTC
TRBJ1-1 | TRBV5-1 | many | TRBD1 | CASSPRTGGEAFF | TGCGCCAGCAGCCCGAGGACAGGAGGTGAAGCTTTCTTT
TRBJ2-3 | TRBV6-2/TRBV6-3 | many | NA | CASSPGTGGSTQYF | TGTGCCAGCAGCCCCGGGACCGGAGGTAGTACGCAGTATTTT
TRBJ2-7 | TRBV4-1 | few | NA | CASSHRDTPSYEQYF | TGCGCCAGCAGCCACCGGGACACTCCCTCCTACGAGCAGTACTTC
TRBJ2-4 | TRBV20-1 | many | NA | CSAIPDQGQNIQYF | TGCAGTGCTATTCCGGACCAGGGGCAAAACATTCAGTACTTC
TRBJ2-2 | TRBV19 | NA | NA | CASNRETDTGELFF | TGTGCCAGTAATAGGGAGACGGACACCGGGGAGCTGTTTTTT
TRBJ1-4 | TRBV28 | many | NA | CASSLPQGTNEKLFF | TGTGCCAGCAGTTTACCACAGGGTACCAATGAAAAACTGTTTTTT
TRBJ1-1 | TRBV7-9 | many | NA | CASSPPGDRHTEAFF | TGTGCCAGCAGCCCCCCAGGGGATCGGCACACTGAAGCTTTCTTT
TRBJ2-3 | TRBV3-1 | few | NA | CASSYKVTSTDTQYF | TGTGCCAGCAGTTACAAGGTGACTAGCACAGATACGCAGTATTTT
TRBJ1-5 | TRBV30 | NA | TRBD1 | CAWSPKTGSPQPQHF | TGTGCCTGGAGTCCAAAGACAGGGAGTCCTCAGCCCCAGCATTTT
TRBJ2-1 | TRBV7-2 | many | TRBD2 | CASSYWTSVRNEQFF | TGTGCCAGCAGCTATTGGACTAGCGTGAGAAATGAGCAGTTCTTC